This T cell receptor (beta chain) was captured in a study of OX40 agonist ivuxolimab in advanced cancers. As for the study in general: Patients receiving dose escalation had hepatocellular carcinoma, melanoma, renal cell or head and neck cancer.

Drawing of blood for sampling happened at baseline, at cycle 4 day 1, and at cycle 7 day 1. Sequenced by immunoSEQ multiplex PCR; TCRdb stores in-frame clones only, minus some. The sample records 81,000 or so clones, about 90% being singletons. Germline V CDR1 and CDR2: SQVTM, ANQGSEA. The CDR3 is made up of 16 amino acids. The sequencing here drew on CD4+ or CD8+ T cells sorted from blood, taken in a trial of the OX40 agonist ivuxolimab. V usage is TRBV29-1 and J usage is TRBJ2-5, with 8 nucleotides matching TRBD2. The DNA end favors TRBJ2-7, so the J call may be wrong. The clonotype was recovered from an adult with an advanced solid tumor such as melanoma, head and neck, liver or kidney cancer. DNA of the CDR3: TGCAGCGTTGCGGGCGGGGGGCGTCGGAGCTCCTACGAGCAGTACTTC. Amino acid sequence: CSVAGGGRRSSYEQYF.